This T cell receptor beta chain was profiled in a study of blood T cell repertoires in COVID-19. Whole-study context: Whether acute or convalescent, the COVID-19 samples came from the United States, Italy and Spain. T cells, B-cell-depleted T cells, or PBMCs supplied cDNA or gDNA.

Per the study methods: By means of reference gene primer amplification, nucleated cell counts were estimated. Clones were read by immunoSEQ multiplex PCR, and TCRdb kept only the in-frame ones, dropping some. The DNA gave D and trimming, while V, J and clone size come from that table. Here the sample spans around 66,000 clones, just under 80% being singletons. The V gene's germline CDR1 is SEHNR and CDR2 FQNEAQ (reference sequence). The CDR3 runs 14 residues. V lost 1 base and J 7 bases, leaving 11 bases between the germline ends. The sequencing sample was made of peripheral blood. The TCR sequence derives from a human donor in a cohort sampled during active COVID-19. This rearrangement joins TRBV7-9 to TRBJ2-1; D is unclear. The chain's CDR3 is CASSLDLPGNEQFF. DNA of the CDR3: TGTGCCAGCAGCTTAGATCTTCCCGGTAATGAGCAGTTCTTC.